This T cell receptor (beta chain) was sequenced in a study of cytomegalovirus exposure and HLA in healthy donors. Study background: Around 77 million unique TCRs from HLA-typed donors made up an early data release. Study-level points and caveats: Across donors, presence/absence analyses took sequencing depth to be roughly uniform. In vitro experiments confirmed that a few CMV-associated chains were specific for CMV antigens. TCR association rates varied by HLA locus in a later analysis, with DRB1 highest and HLA-C lowest.

CDR1 MGHRA and CDR2 YSYEKL come from the germline V gene. V was clipped by 4 bases and J by 0 bases, with 12 bases between them. The CDR3 covers 16 residues. Note on this clone: The target antigen is unknown.

PCR primers comprised 60 Vbeta and 13 Jbeta primers. Produced via immunoSEQ multiplex PCR; TCRdb's table is partial and in-frame only. In the table there are about 130,000 clones, 85% to 90% of which are singletons. The source material was PBMCs. The chain carries TRBV4-1 and TRBJ2-2; possibly TRBD2 for D (7 bases). This receptor was identified in a woman aged 25 to 39 in good health and CMV-seropositive. CDR3 coding DNA: TGCGCCAGCAGCCGAGGGGGAGGGACGAACACCGGGGAGCTGTTTTTT. Translation: CASSRGGGTNTGELFF.